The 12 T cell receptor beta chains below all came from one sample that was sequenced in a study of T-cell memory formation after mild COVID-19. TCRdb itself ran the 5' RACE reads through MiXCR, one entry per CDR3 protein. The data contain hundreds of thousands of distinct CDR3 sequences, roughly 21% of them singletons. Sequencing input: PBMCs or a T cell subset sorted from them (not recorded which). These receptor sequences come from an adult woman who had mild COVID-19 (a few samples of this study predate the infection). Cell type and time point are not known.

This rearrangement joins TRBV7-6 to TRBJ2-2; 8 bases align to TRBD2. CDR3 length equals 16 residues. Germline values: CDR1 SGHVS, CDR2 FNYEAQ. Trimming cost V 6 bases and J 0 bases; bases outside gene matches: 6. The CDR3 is CASRKLAEANTGELFF. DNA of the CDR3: TGTGCCAGCAGAAAACTAGCGGAGGCGAACACCGGGGAGCTGTTTTTT.

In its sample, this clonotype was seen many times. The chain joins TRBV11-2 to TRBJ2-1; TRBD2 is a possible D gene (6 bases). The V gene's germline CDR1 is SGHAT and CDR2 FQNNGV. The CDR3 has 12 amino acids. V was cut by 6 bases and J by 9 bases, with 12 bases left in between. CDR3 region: CASSHQGGEQFF. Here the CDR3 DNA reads TGTGCCAGCAGTCATCAGGGAGGTGAGCAGTTCTTC.

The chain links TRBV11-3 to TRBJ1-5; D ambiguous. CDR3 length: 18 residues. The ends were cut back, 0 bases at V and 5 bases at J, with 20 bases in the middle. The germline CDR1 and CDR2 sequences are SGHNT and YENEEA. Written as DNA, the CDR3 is TGTGCCAGCAGCTTAGATCTCCAGAACGGGTCTGTATATCAGCCCCAGCATTTT. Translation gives CASSLDLQNGSVYQPQHF.

The CDR3 loop reads CASSLGAGLAGHTQYF. Here the CDR3 DNA reads TGTGCCAGCAGCCTCGGGGCGGGACTAGCGGGACACACGCAGTATTTT. The V gene is TRBV7-2, the J gene TRBJ2-3; TRBD2 matches 13 bases. Germline loops: CDR1 SGHTA, CDR2 FQGNSA. This CDR3 has 16 residues. The ends lost 5 bases at V and 9 bases at J; junction bases unmatched: 11.

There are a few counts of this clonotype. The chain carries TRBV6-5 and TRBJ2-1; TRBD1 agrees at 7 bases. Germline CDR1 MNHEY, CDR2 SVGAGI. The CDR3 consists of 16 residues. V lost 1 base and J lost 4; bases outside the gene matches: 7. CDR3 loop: CASSYFPGTAYNEQFF. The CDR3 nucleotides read TGTGCCAGCAGTTACTTTCCCGGGACAGCATACAATGAGCAGTTCTTC.

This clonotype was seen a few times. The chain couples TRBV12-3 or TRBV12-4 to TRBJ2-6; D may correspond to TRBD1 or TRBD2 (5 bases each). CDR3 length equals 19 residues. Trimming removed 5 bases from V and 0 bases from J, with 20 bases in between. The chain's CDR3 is CASSRPRGQGRSGANVLTF. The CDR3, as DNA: TGTGCCAGCAGTAGACCCCGGGGCCAGGGACGCTCTGGGGCCAACGTCCTGACTTTC.

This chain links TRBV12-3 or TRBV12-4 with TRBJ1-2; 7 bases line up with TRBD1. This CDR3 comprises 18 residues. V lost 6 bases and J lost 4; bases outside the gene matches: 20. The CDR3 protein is CASSSTGLIQGKGYGYTF. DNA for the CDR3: TGTGCCAGCAGCAGTACTGGGCTGATACAGGGGAAGGGCTATGGCTACACCTTC.

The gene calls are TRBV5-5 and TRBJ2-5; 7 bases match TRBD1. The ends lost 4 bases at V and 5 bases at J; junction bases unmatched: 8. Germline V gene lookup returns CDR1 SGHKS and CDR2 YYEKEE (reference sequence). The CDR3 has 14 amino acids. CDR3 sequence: CASSPGTVGETQYF. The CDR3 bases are TGTGCCAGCAGCCCAGGGACAGTGGGGGAGACCCAGTACTTC.

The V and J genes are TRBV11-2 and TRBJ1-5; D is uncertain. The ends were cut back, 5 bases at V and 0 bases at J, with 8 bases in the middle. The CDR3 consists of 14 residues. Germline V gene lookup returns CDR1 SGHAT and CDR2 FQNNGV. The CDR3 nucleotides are TGTGCCAGCAGCAGAGACCTTAGCAATCAGCCCCAGCATTTT. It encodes CASSRDLSNQPQHF.

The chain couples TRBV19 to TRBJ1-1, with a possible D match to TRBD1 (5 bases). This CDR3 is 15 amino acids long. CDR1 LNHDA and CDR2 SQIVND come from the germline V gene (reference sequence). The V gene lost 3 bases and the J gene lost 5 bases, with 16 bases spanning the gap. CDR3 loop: CASSIPRGGRTEAFF. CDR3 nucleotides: TGTGCCAGTAGTATCCCTCGGGGGGGGAGGACTGAAGCTTTCTTT.

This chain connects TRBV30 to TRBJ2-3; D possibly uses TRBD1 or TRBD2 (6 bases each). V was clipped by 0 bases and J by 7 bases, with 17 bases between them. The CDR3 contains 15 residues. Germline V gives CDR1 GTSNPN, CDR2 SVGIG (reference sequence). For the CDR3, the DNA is TGTGCCTGGAGTGTACGGGGGACAAGTCGGAATACGCAGTATTTT. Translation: CAWSVRGTSRNTQYF.

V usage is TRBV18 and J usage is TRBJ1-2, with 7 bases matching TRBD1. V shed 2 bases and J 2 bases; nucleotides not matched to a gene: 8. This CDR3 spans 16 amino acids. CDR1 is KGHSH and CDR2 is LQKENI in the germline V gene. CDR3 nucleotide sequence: TGTGCCAGCTCACCAGAGGGCAGGGGGTGGAACTATGGCTACACCTTC. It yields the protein CASSPEGRGWNYGYTF.